The 31 T cell receptor beta chains listed next were all sequenced from one sample in a study of spatial heterogeneity in lung cancer (dated by TCRdb to between 2019 and 2020). The investigation overall reported the following: A correlation was observed between the number of expanded intratumoral alpha and beta TCRs and the tumor nonsynonymous mutation count.

Interpreted using the paper, the time point label stands for: sample taken at primary tumor resection. These TCRs are of unknown antigen specificity. Library creation used 5' RACE. Sequenced on a NextSeq 500. TCRdb handled the public reads itself, with Q25 trimming in fastp and clone calling in MiXCR, and kept productive beta chains. Rows merge per CDR3 protein into single entries with the most common DNA and genes. The table for this sample lists approximately 12,000 distinct CDR3 sequences; roughly 4.6% of them were counted only once. Approximately 26% of the sample is held by the ten biggest clonotypes. Sample: lung tumor tissue, taken at surgery. These receptors were obtained from a male donor with early-stage non-small cell lung cancer.

The chain is built from TRBV4-3 and TRBJ2-1, with D hard to call. Germline CDR1 LGHNA, CDR2 YSLEER. CDR3 length: 14 amino acids. V lost 1 base, J lost 4 bases, and 8 bases lay in between. The CDR3 spells CASSQVYSYNEQFF. CDR3 in DNA: TGCGCCAGCAGCCAAGTCTACAGTTACAATGAGCAGTTCTTC.

This clonotype was counted at least ten times. V gene TRBV9 combines with J gene TRBJ2-5; TRBD2 is a possible D gene (6 bases). This CDR3 has 16 amino acids. Germline V gives CDR1 SGDLS, CDR2 YYNGEE. V shed 4 bases and J shed 0 bases, with 16 bases lying between them. Here the CDR3 reads CASSPRGGLYQETQYF. In DNA form, the CDR3 reads TGTGCCAGCAGCCCGCGCGGAGGGCTGTACCAAGAGACCCAGTACTTC.

Comments on this clonotype: A much larger clone is a single base away; this may be a read error. The rearrangement uses TRBV11-2 and TRBJ2-7; D is uncertain. The germline gives CDR1 SGHAT, CDR2 FQNNGV. V was pared by 4 bases and J by 2 bases, with 18 bases between. The CDR3 runs to 16 residues. The CDR3 DNA reads as TGTGCCAGCAGCTCCAAGATGACGACCCCCCCCTACGAGCAGTACTTC. It translates to CASSSKMTTPPYEQYF.

Worth noting for this clonotype: One base away lies a much larger clone, so this may be a sequencing read error. V is TRBV7-2 and J is TRBJ2-7, with 8 bases that match TRBD1. This CDR3 is 14 amino acids long. CDR1 and CDR2 from the germline V gene are SGHTA and FQGNSA. Losses at the gene ends were 6 bases for V and 6 bases for J; bases not matched to a gene: 10. CDR3: CASSRDRGESEQYF. DNA of the CDR3: TGTGCCAGCAGTCGCGACAGGGGTGAGTCCGAGCAGTACTTC.

V and J are TRBV5-1 and TRBJ1-1; D is unresolved. Germline V gene lookup returns CDR1 SGHRS and CDR2 YFSETQ. This CDR3 has 16 amino acids. Trimming shortened V by 1 base and J by 0 bases, and 13 bases separated the two germline ends. CDR3 in DNA: TGCGCCAGCAGCTTGTCTCCCGCACTAATGAACACTGAAGCTTTCTTT. Its protein product is CASSLSPALMNTEAFF.

This clonotype was seen only a few times. The chain carries TRBV4-1 and TRBJ2-2; D not certain. V was shortened by 0 bases and J by 4 bases, with 9 bases between the two germline ends. The CDR3 runs 15 residues. Germline V gives CDR1 MGHRA, CDR2 YSYEKL. DNA for the CDR3: TGCGCCAGCAGCCAAGACACGGCCATCACCGGGGAGCTGTTTTTT. This sequence encodes CASSQDTAITGELFF.

This clonotype has ten or more counts. The V and J genes are TRBV4-1 and TRBJ2-7, with D unclear. Between the trimmed V and J ends, which lost 0 bases and 0 bases, there was a span of 18 bases. Germline values: CDR1 MGHRA, CDR2 YSYEKL. The CDR3 runs 18 residues. DNA of the CDR3: TGCGCCAGCAGCCAAGATTTTCTCAGTTTCCAATTCTCCTACGAGCAGTACTTC. This gives the protein CASSQDFLSFQFSYEQYF.

There are many counts of this clonotype. V gene TRBV20-1 combines with J gene TRBJ2-7, with D possibly being TRBD1 (6 bases). The CDR3 has 13 amino acids. Germline-derived CDR1 and CDR2 are DFQATT and SNEGSKA (reference sequence). The ends were cut back, 1 base at V and 3 bases at J, with 10 bases in the middle. The CDR3: CSARAPTGYEQYF. CDR3 DNA: TGCAGTGCTAGAGCCCCGACAGGCTACGAGCAGTACTTC.

There are many counts of this clonotype. J is TRBJ2-1 and V is TRBV29-1, with D unclear. The V end was cut by 6 bases, the J end by 4 bases, with 16 bases between. Germline V gene data show CDR1 as SQVTM and CDR2 as ANQGSEA. This CDR3 contains 14 residues. The CDR3 DNA is TGCAGCGTCCTGGACCCACAACATTACAATGAGCAGTTCTTC. Amino acids: CSVLDPQHYNEQFF.

This clonotype occurred many times. This rearrangement joins TRBV7-2 to TRBJ2-1; the D is unclear. The CDR3 is made up of 13 amino acids. Trimming left V 1 base short and J 6 bases short, with 7 bases between. Germline V lookup: CDR1 SGHTA, CDR2 FQGNSA. In DNA, the CDR3 is TGTGCCAGCAGCTTAGTGCTTCCCAATGAGCAGTTCTTC. It yields the protein CASSLVLPNEQFF.

This clonotype was seen many times. The chain uses TRBV20-1 and TRBJ1-1, with D uncertain. V was trimmed by 0 bases and J by 1 base, leaving 6 bases between them. This CDR3 has 13 amino acids. Germline values: CDR1 DFQATT, CDR2 SNEGSKA (reference sequence). The CDR3 DNA reads TGCAGTGCTAGAGATATGACGAACACTGAAGCTTTCTTT. Its protein product is CSARDMTNTEAFF.

This sequence joins TRBV6-5 and TRBJ1-1; D gene unclear. CDR3 length: 15 residues. From germline, CDR1 is MNHEY and CDR2 SVGAGI. Trimming cost V 2 bases and J 1 base, with 11 bases left between them. The CDR3 DNA follows: TGTGCCAGCAGTTACGGGTCGGTGAGGAACACTGAAGCTTTCTTT. It translates to CASSYGSVRNTEAFF.

This rearrangement joins TRBV9 to TRBJ2-3; 7 bases fit TRBD1. This CDR3 has 16 amino acids. Per the germline V gene, CDR1 is SGDLS and CDR2 is YYNGEE. J lost 4 bases, V lost 3 bases, and 11 bases had no gene match. The CDR3 spells CASSGLTGSLSDTQYF. The CDR3 DNA reads as TGTGCCAGCAGCGGTTTGACAGGGTCCCTTTCAGATACGCAGTATTTT.

This clonotype was detected ten times or more. The chain has TRBV20-1 and TRBJ2-2, with D perhaps matching TRBD1 (5 bases). The germline CDR1 and CDR2 sequences are DFQATT and SNEGSKA (reference sequence). The CDR3 extends over 13 amino acids. The V end was cut by 4 bases, the J end by 1 base, with 7 bases between. This CDR3 reads CSANRLNTGELFF. As DNA, the CDR3 is TGCAGTGCTAACAGGCTGAACACCGGGGAGCTGTTTTTT.

In this sample, this clonotype turned up many times. The chain couples TRBV5-4 to TRBJ2-7; D remains ambiguous. This CDR3 has 14 residues. CDR1 is SGHNT, CDR2 YYREEE, per germline (reference sequence). Trimming pared 0 bases from V and 1 base from J, leaving 8 bases between. CDR3 protein: CASSLGQDSYEQYF. The DNA of the CDR3 is TGTGCCAGCAGCTTGGGGCAGGATTCCTACGAGCAGTACTTC.

This clonotype was recorded at least ten times. The chain links TRBV2 to TRBJ1-1; TRBD1 agrees at 7 bases. The CDR3 runs to 15 residues. Germline V gene lookup returns CDR1 SNHLY and CDR2 FYNNEI. Germline trimming cut 4 bases from V and 0 bases from J; bases unmatched to any gene: 5. The CDR3 spells CASSAQGFMNTEAFF. The DNA for the CDR3 is TGTGCCAGCAGTGCACAGGGGTTCATGAACACTGAAGCTTTCTTT.

The table lists this clonotype with many counts. J is TRBJ2-7 and V is TRBV12-3 or TRBV12-4; 7 bases agree with TRBD1. V trimming: 4 bases; J trimming: 4 bases; junction bases outside the gene matches: 7. The CDR3 runs to 14 residues. The CDR3 DNA reads TGTGCCAGCAGTTGGGGCAGGGGGAATTACGAGCAGTACTTC. This encodes CASSWGRGNYEQYF.

This clonotype was seen ten or more times. The chain carries TRBV6-1 and TRBJ2-7; 10 nucleotides match TRBD1. CDR3 length: 13 amino acids. Germline CDR1 and CDR2: MNHNS and SASEGT. The V and J ends lost 7 bases and 5 bases, in that order; junction bases with no gene match: 5. The CDR3 region is CASMGQGIHEQYF. The CDR3 DNA is TGTGCCAGCATGGGACAGGGGATTCACGAGCAGTACTTC.

Many counts were recorded for this clonotype. The gene calls are TRBV4-2 and TRBJ1-2; possible D gene TRBD1, 6 bases. V lost 3 bases to trimming and J lost 2 bases, with 19 bases between them. This CDR3 comprises 17 residues. CDR1 is LGHNA and CDR2 is YNFKEQ in the germline V gene. The CDR3 region has the DNA TGTGCCAGCAGCCAGATAGGCGGGGGGGCGCACAACTATGGCTACACCTTC. Protein: CASSQIGGGAHNYGYTF.

Concerning this clonotype: A much larger clone sits a single nucleotide away, making a read error possible. The chain recombines TRBV6-2 or TRBV6-3 with TRBJ1-5; TRBD1 is a possible D gene (6 bases). This CDR3 comprises 14 residues. The germline V gene encodes CDR1 MNHEY and CDR2 SVGEGT. The V end was cut by 7 bases, the J end by 5 bases, with 15 bases between. The CDR3 DNA is TGTGCCAGCAACCCAACAGGGATTCATCAGCCCCAGCATTTT. As protein: CASNPTGIHQPQHF.

The chain uses TRBV7-9 and TRBJ1-1; perhaps TRBD1 as D (5 bases). The CDR3 loop spans 13 amino acids. Trimming removed 3 bases at V and 5 bases at J, with 10 bases between. Germline CDR1 and CDR2: SEHNR and FQNEAQ (reference sequence). Here the CDR3 DNA reads TGTGCCAGCAGCTTCACGGGGGATACTGAAGCTTTCTTT. This encodes CASSFTGDTEAFF.

This clonotype was observed at least ten times. This sequence joins TRBV10-3 and TRBJ2-5; D possibly corresponds to TRBD2 (5 bases). From germline, CDR1 is ENHRY and CDR2 SYGVKD. V lost 5 bases to trimming and J lost 0 bases, with 13 bases between them. The CDR3 has 15 amino acids. CDR3 protein: CAISLGIGDQETQYF. The CDR3 nucleotides read TGTGCCATCAGTCTCGGGATAGGAGACCAAGAGACCCAGTACTTC.

This clonotype was picked up many times. V gene TRBV7-6 combines with J gene TRBJ2-5; D unresolved. The CDR3 has 11 residues. Germline V gives CDR1 SGHVS, CDR2 FNYEAQ. The ends were cut back, 5 bases at V and 4 bases at J, with 5 bases in the middle. The CDR3 sequence: CASSKTETQYF. In DNA, the CDR3 is TGTGCCAGCAGCAAAACAGAGACCCAGTACTTC.

Ten or more counts support this clonotype. This chain connects TRBV6-5 to TRBJ1-6, with TRBD1 as a possible D gene (6 bases). Trimming shortened V by 4 bases and J by 6 bases, and 13 bases separated the two germline ends. The CDR3 consists of 15 residues. Germline V gene data show CDR1 as MNHEY and CDR2 as SVGAGI. The CDR3 DNA is TGTGCCAGCAGTTTATACAGGGTTTTTAATTCACCCCTCCACTTT. Its protein product is CASSLYRVFNSPLHF.

This clonotype was counted many times. The chain employs TRBV20-1 and TRBJ1-4; D remains unclear. V dropped 3 bases and J dropped 6 bases, with 5 bases sitting between them. The CDR3 extends over 11 amino acids. CDR1 is DFQATT and CDR2 is SNEGSKA in the germline V gene (reference sequence). CDR3 sequence (DNA): TGCAGTGCTAGTGGGGATGAAAAACTGTTTTTT. The encoded protein is CSASGDEKLFF.

As to this clonotype: Just one base apart from a much larger clone, this may be a read error. This chain links TRBV2 with TRBJ2-7; D is undetermined. V lost 7 bases and J lost 5, with 15 bases in between. The CDR3 consists of 13 residues. Per the germline V gene, CDR1 is SNHLY and CDR2 is FYNNEI. The CDR3 DNA reads as TGTGCCAGCACCTACTGGTCCCGGGACGAGCAGTACTTC. Protein product: CASTYWSRDEQYF.

By frequency in the sample, this clonotype is medium-sized (0.01 to 0.1%). The chain has TRBV28 and TRBJ2-7; D tentatively fits TRBD1 or TRBD2 (6 bases each). The CDR3 extends over 15 amino acids. The germline CDR1 and CDR2 sequences are MDHEN and SYDVKM. Trimming stripped 5 bases from V and 0 bases from J, with 14 bases between. The CDR3 region has the DNA TGTGCCAGCAGTCCTGTCGGGGGCCTCTCCTACGAGCAGTACTTC. This gives the protein CASSPVGGLSYEQYF. The complete variable domain, with remaining parts taken from reference TRBV28 and TRBJ2-7, reads DVKVTQSSRYLVKRTGEKVFLECVQDMDHENMFWYRQDPGLGLRLIYFSYDVKMKEKGDIPEGYSVSREKKERFSLILESASTNQTSMYLCASSPVGGLSYEQYFGPGTRLTVT.

With respect to this clonotype: The CDR3 end shows no conserved phenylalanine or tryptophan, and so a read error is likely. The chain joins TRBV4-3 to TRBJ1-3; 8 bases agree with TRBD1. Trimming removed 4 bases from V and 0 bases from J; junction bases left unmatched: 8. The CDR3 spans 17 residues. Germline CDR1 and CDR2: LGHNA and YSLEER. The CDR3 sequence: CASSLLGTGDSGNTIYL. The CDR3 nucleotides read TGCGCCAGCAGCCTACTCGGGACAGGAGACTCTGGAAACACCATATATCTT.

This clonotype was seen many times. This rearrangement joins TRBV6-6 to TRBJ1-1; D is unclear. The V end lost 6 bases, the J end lost 1 base, and 12 bases lay between the germline ends. The CDR3 has 14 residues. Germline loops: CDR1 MNHNY, CDR2 SVGAGI (reference sequence). The CDR3 spells CASSPQTRNTEAFF. The CDR3 region has the DNA TGTGCCAGCAGCCCCCAGACGAGGAACACTGAAGCTTTCTTT.

Many counts were recorded for this clonotype. The chain joins TRBV6-5 to TRBJ2-3; D remains unclear. V dropped 3 bases and J dropped 2 bases, with 9 bases sitting between them. This CDR3 region has 14 residues. The germline V gene encodes CDR1 MNHEY and CDR2 SVGAGI. In DNA form, the CDR3 reads TGTGCCAGCAGTTATAATCCCTCCACAGATACGCAGTATTTT. Translated, it gives CASSYNPSTDTQYF.

This clonotype was detected many times. J is TRBJ2-5 and V is TRBV7-8, with D uncertain. CDR3 length equals 16 residues. V lost 5 bases and J lost 4, with 20 bases in between. Germline V gene lookup returns CDR1 SGHVS and CDR2 FQNEAQ. CDR3 in amino acids: CASSPSHGSVGETQYF. The CDR3 DNA is TGTGCCAGCAGCCCTTCGCACGGCAGTGTCGGAGAGACCCAGTACTTC.